Each of the 8 T cell receptor beta chains below was sequenced from the same sample in a study of vaccination effects on CD4 cells after COVID-19. It was after 10 days of culture that CD4+ T cells were isolated. Each participant was administered two doses of either the BNT162b2 or the mRNA-1273 vaccine. TCRdb's table, derived via immunoSEQ multiplex PCR, lists solely in-frame clones and lacks some. Of approximately 38,000 clones in the sample, approximately 70% are singletons; the top ten hold 7.7%. These TCRs are of unknown antigen specificity. The sequenced sample was CD4+ T cells from PBMCs cultured without peptide, obtained after COVID-19 vaccination. The receptor set was obtained from a human donor who received a COVID-19 vaccine.

J is TRBJ2-7 and V is TRBV3-1 (or the pseudogene TRBV3-2); 7 positions agree with TRBD2. Germline CDR1 is LGHDT and CDR2 is YNNKEL (reference sequence). V shed 3 bases, J shed 7 bases, and the junction held 3 bases outside the gene matches. This CDR3 is built from 12 residues. The CDR3 DNA reads as TGTGCCAGCAGCCAGGGAGGGCGGGAGCAGTACTTC. Translated: CASSQGGREQYF.

The chain carries TRBV4-1 and TRBJ2-5, with D hard to call. Germline-derived CDR1 and CDR2 are MGHRA and YSYEKL. This CDR3 region has 12 residues. Trimming pared 4 bases from V and 2 bases from J, leaving 5 bases between. The CDR3 nucleotides are TGCGCCAGCAGCCGGACGCAAGAGACCCAGTACTTC. This encodes CASSRTQETQYF.

The rearrangement joins TRBV19 to TRBJ2-7, with D unclear. The CDR3 spans 15 residues. Germline lookup yields CDR1 LNHDA and CDR2 SQIVND (reference sequence). V gave up 4 bases and J gave up 2 bases, with 15 bases separating them. The CDR3 sequence: CASSTTGRNPYEQYF. The CDR3, as DNA: TGTGCCAGTAGTACCACCGGACGGAACCCCTACGAGCAGTACTTC.

The chain combines TRBV10-3 with TRBJ2-7; no reliable D call. Trimming stripped 8 bases from V and 3 bases from J, with 5 bases between. Germline lookup yields CDR1 ENHRY and CDR2 SYGVKD. The CDR3 contains 10 residues. CDR3 sequence reads: CAIQNYEQYF. The CDR3 DNA sequence: TGTGCCATCCAGAACTACGAGCAGTACTTC.

This clone turned up a few times. This chain links TRBV4-1 with TRBJ2-5; D remains ambiguous. With 4 bases removed from V and 1 base from J, the gap between germline ends came to 7 bases. The CDR3 is made up of 13 amino acids. Germline loops: CDR1 MGHRA, CDR2 YSYEKL. CDR3 in amino acids: CASSRLFQETQYF. Here the CDR3 DNA reads TGCGCCAGCAGCCGGCTTTTCCAAGAGACCCAGTACTTC.

In nucleotides, the CDR3 is TGTGCCAGCGCTAGCGGGAGGGCCCAGTTCTTC. Its protein is CASASGRAQFF. The chain couples TRBV11-2 to TRBJ2-1, with 12 bases aligning to TRBD2. The CDR3 has 11 amino acids. The V gene end was trimmed by 8 bases and the J gene end by 13 bases; junction bases not matched to a gene: 3. CDR1 and CDR2 from the germline V gene are SGHAT and FQNNGV.

This clone was found a few times. The V gene is TRBV5-1, the J gene TRBJ2-3; 7 bases fit TRBD1. With V trimmed by 10 bases and J by 1 base, 18 bases remained unmatched. The CDR3 covers 17 residues. Germline CDR1 reads SGHRS; CDR2 reads YFSETQ. CDR3 in amino acids: CASAGGQLLARTDTQYF. CDR3 DNA sequence: TGCGCCTCAGCAGGGGGACAGCTACTCGCACGCACAGATACGCAGTATTTT.

This clone appeared once. The V and J genes are TRBV2 and TRBJ1-2; D is perhaps TRBD1 (5 bases). The CDR3 contains 12 residues. The germline V gene has CDR1 SNHLY and CDR2 FYNNEI. Trimming left V 9 bases short and J 7 bases short, with 15 bases between. The CDR3 reads CASKGEGLGYTF. DNA for the CDR3: TGTGCCAGTAAAGGGGAGGGGCTTGGCTACACCTTC.